This T cell receptor (beta chain) originates from a study of T-cell reconstitution after alpha-beta-depleted transplantation in children. This clonotype showed up many times. During its preparation, the TCRbeta library received unique molecular identifiers. TCRdb redid the calling of the PCR reads with MiXCR, one entry per CDR3 protein. The sample shows approximately 630,000 distinct CDR3 sequences, approximately 14% of them seen only once. V gave up 0 bases and J gave up 9 bases; unmatched junction bases: 25. Per the germline V gene, CDR1 is MNHEY and CDR2 is SVGEGT. This CDR3 contains 21 residues. The TCR originated in a girl aged 2 to 10 with congenital amegakaryocytic thrombocytopenia, due to receive a stem cell transplant. The sample consisted of PBMCs, taken before TCRalphabeta/CD19-depleted stem cell transplant. The chain uses TRBV6-2 or TRBV6-3 and TRBJ2-1; TRBD2 aligns across 8 bases. This CDR3 is CASSYSSGGGRYKVNPSEQFF. CDR3 nucleotide sequence: TGTGCCAGCAGTTACTCGAGCGGTGGCGGGAGGTATAAGGTTAACCCCAGTGAGCAGTTCTTC.